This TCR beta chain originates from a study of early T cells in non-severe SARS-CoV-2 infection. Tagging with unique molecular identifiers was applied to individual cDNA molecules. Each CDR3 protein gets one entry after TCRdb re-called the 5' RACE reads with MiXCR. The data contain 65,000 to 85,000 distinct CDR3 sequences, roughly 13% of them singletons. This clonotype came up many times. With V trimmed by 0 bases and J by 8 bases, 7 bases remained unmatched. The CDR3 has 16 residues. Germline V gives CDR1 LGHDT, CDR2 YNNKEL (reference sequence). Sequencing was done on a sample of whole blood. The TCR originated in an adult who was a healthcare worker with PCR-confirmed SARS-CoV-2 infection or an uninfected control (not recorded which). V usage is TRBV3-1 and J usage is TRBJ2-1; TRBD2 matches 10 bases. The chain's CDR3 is CASSQDSSGRDDEQFF. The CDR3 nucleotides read TGTGCCAGCAGCCAAGATTCCAGCGGGAGGGACGATGAGCAGTTCTTC.